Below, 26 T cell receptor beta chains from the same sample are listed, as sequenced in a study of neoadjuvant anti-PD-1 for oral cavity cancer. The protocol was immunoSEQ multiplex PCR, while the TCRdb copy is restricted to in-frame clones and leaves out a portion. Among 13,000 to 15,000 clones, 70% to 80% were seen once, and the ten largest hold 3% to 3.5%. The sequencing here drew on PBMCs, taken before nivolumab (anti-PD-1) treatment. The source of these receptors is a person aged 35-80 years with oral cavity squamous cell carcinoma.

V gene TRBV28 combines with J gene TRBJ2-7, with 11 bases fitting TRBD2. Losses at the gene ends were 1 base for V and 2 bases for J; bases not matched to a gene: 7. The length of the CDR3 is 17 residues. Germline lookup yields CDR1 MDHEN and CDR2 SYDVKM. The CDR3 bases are TGTGCCAGCAGTTTATATAGCGGGAGGGTGGGGGCCTACGAGCAGTACTTC. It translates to CASSLYSGRVGAYEQYF.

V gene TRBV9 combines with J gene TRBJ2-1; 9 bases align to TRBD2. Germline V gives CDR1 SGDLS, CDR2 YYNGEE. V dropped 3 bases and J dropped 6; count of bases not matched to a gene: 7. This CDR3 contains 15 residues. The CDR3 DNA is TGTGCCAGCAGCGCGCGACTAGCGGCCTCCAATGAGCAGTTCTTC. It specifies CASSARLAASNEQFF.

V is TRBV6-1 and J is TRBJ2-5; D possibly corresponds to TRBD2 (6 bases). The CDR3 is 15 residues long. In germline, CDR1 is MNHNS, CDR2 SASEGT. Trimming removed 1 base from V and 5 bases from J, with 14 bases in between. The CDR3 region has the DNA TGTGCCAGCAGTGAAGGTGTTAGCGGATTGGAGACCCAGTACTTC. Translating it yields CASSEGVSGLETQYF.

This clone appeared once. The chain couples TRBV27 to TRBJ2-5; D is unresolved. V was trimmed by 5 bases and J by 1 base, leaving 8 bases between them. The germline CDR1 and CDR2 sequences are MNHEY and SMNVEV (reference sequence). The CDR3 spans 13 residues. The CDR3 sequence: CASSTDIQETQYF. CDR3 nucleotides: TGTGCCAGCAGTACCGACATCCAAGAGACCCAGTACTTC.

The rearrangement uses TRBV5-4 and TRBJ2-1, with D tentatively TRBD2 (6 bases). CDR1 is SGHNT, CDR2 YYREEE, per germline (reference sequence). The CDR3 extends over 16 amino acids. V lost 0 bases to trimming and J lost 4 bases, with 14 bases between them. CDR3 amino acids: CASSLGSGGWYNEQFF. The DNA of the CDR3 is TGTGCCAGCAGCTTGGGTAGCGGAGGCTGGTACAATGAGCAGTTCTTC. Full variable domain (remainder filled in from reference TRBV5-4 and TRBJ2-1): ETGVTQSPTHLIKTRGQQVTLRCSSQSGHNTVSWYQQALGQGPQFIFQYYREEENGRGNFPPRFSGLQFPNYSSELNVNALELDDSALYLCASSLGSGGWYNEQFFGPGTRLTVL.

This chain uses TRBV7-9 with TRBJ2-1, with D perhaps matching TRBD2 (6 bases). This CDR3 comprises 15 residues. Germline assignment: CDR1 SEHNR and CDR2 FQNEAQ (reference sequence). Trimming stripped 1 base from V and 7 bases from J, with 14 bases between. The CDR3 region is CASSLVAGFWNEQFF. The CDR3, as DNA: TGTGCCAGCAGCTTAGTGGCGGGATTTTGGAATGAGCAGTTCTTC.

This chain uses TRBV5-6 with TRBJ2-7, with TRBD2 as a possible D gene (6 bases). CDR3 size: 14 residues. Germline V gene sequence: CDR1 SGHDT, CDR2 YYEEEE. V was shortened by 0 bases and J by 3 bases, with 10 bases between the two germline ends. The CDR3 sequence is CASSLGGDFYEQYF. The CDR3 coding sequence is TGTGCCAGCAGCTTGGGCGGGGATTTCTACGAGCAGTACTTC.

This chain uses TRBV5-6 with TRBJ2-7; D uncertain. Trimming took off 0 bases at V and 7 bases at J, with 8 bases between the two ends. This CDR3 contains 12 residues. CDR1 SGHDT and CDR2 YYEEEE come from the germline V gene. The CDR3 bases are TGTGCCAGCAGCTTGGCCAACGGAGAGCAGTACTTC. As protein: CASSLANGEQYF.

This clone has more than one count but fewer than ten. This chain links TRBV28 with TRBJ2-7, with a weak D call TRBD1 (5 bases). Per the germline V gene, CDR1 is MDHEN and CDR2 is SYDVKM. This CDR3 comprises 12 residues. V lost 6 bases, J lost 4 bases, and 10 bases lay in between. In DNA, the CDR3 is TGTGCCAGCAGGACAGTGGGGTACGAGCAGTACTTC. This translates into CASRTVGYEQYF. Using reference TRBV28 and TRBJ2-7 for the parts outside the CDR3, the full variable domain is DVKVTQSSRYLVKRTGEKVFLECVQDMDHENMFWYRQDPGLGLRLIYFSYDVKMKEKGDIPEGYSVSREKKERFSLILESASTNQTSMYLCASRTVGYEQYFGPGTRLTVT.

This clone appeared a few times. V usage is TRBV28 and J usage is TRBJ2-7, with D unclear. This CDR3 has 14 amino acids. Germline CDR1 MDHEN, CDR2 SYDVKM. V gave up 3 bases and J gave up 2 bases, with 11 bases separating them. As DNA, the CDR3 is TGTGCCAGCAGTTTGTTTGGTGCCCCCTACGAGCAGTACTTC. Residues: CASSLFGAPYEQYF.

Here the CDR3 DNA reads TGCAGCGTTGAGAGACTAGCGGGGGACAATGAGCAGTTCTTC. Translated: CSVERLAGDNEQFF. This chain joins TRBV29-1 and TRBJ2-1; TRBD2 aligns across 12 bases. V was clipped by 3 bases and J by 5 bases; unmatched bases: 2. There are 14 residues in the CDR3. CDR1 is SQVTM and CDR2 is ANQGSEA in the germline V gene.

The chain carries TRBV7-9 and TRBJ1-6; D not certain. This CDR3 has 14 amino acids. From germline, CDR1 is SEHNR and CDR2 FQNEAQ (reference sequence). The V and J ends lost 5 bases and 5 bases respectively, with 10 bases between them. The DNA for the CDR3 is TGTGCCAGCAGCCATGATACGGATAATTCACCCCTCCACTTT. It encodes CASSHDTDNSPLHF.

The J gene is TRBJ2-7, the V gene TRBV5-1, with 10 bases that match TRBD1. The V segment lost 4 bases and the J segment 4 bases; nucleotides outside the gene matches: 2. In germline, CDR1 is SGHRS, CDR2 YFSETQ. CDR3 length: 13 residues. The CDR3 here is CASSRDRGYEQYF. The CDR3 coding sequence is TGCGCCAGCAGCCGGGACAGGGGTTACGAGCAGTACTTC.

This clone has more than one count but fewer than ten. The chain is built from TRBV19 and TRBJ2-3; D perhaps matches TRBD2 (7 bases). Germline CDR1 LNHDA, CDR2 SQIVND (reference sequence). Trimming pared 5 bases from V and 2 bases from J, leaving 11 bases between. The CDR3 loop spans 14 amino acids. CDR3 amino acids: CASSRGAVTDTQYF. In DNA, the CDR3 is TGTGCCAGTAGTCGGGGGGCGGTCACAGATACGCAGTATTTT.

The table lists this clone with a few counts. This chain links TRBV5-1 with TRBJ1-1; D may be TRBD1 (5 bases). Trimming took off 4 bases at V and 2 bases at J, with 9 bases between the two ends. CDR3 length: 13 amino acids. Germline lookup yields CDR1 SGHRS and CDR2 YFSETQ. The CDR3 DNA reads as TGCGCCAGCAGCCCGGGGCTCAACACTGAAGCTTTCTTT. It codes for CASSPGLNTEAFF.

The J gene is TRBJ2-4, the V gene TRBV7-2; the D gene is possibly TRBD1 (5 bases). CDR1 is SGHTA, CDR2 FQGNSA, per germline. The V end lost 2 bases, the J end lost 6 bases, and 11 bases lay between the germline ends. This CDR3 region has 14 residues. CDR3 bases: TGTGCCAGCAGCTTAAGGGGTACTGGAAACATTCAGTACTTC. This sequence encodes CASSLRGTGNIQYF.

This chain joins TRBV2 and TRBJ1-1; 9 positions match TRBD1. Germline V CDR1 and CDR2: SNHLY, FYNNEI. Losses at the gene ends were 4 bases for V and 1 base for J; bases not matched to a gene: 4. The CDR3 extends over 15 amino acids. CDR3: CASSGDRASNTEAFF. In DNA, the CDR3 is TGTGCCAGCAGTGGGGACAGGGCCTCGAACACTGAAGCTTTCTTT.

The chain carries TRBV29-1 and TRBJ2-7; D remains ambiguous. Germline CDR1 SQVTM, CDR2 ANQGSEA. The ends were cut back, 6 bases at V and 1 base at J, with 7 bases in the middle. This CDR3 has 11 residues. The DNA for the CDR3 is TGCAGCGTGGTCGTTTCCTACGAGCAGTACTTC. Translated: CSVVVSYEQYF.

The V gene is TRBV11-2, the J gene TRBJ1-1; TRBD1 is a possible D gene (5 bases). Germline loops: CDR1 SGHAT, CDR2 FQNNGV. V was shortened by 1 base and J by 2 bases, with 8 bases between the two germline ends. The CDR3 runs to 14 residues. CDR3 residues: CASSLAGVNTEAFF. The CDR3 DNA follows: TGTGCCAGCAGCTTAGCGGGGGTCAACACTGAAGCTTTCTTT.

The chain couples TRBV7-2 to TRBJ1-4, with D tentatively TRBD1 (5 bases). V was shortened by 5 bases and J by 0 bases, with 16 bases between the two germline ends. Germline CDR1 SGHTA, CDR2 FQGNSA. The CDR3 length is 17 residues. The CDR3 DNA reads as TGTGCCAGCAGCCCCTGGGGCCAGGGCTCAACTAATGAAAAACTGTTTTTT. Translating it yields CASSPWGQGSTNEKLFF.

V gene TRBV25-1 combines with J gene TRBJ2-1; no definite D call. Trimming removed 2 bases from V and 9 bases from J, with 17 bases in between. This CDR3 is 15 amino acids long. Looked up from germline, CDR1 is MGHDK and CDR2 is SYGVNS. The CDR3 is CASSEQTLVAGEQFF. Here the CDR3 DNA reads TGTGCCAGCAGTGAACAAACTCTGGTAGCCGGTGAGCAGTTCTTC. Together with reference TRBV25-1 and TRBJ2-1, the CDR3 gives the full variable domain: EADIYQTPRYLVIGTGKKITLECSQTMGHDKMYWYQQDPGMELHLIHYSYGVNSTEKGDLSSESTVSRIRTEHFPLTLESARPSHTSQYLCASSEQTLVAGEQFFGPGTRLTVL.

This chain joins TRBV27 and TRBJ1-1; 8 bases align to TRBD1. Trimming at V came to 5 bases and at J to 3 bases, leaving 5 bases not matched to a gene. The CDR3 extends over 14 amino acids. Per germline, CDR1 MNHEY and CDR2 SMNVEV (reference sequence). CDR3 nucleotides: TGTGCCAGCAGTAAGGGACAGGAGGACACTGAAGCTTTCTTT. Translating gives CASSKGQEDTEAFF.

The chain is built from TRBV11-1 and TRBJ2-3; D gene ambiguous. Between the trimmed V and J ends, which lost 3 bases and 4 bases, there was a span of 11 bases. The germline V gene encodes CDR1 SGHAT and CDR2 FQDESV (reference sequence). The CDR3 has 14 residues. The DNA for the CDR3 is TGTGCCAGCAGCTTCTTGGCAGTGCCAGATACGCAGTATTTT. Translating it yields CASSFLAVPDTQYF.

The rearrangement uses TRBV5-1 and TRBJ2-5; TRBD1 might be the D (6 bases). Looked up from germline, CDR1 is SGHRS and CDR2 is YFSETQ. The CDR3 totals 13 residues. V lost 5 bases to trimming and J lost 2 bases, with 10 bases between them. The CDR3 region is CASSFQGQETQYF. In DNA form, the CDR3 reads TGCGCCAGCAGTTTTCAGGGGCAAGAGACCCAGTACTTC.

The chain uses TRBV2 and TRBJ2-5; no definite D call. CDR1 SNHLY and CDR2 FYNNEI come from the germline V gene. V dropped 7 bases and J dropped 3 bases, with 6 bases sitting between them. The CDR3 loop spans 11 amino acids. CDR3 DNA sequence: TGTGCCAGCACATTGGAAGAGACCCAGTACTTC. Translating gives CASTLEETQYF.

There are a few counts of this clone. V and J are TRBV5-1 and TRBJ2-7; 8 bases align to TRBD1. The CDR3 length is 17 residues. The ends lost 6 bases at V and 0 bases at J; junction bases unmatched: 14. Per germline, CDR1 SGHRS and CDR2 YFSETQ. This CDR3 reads CASTRGQASASSYEQYF. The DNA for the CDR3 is TGCGCCAGCACCAGGGGACAGGCTAGCGCCAGCTCCTACGAGCAGTACTTC.